This T cell receptor beta chain is drawn from a study of Ad26.COV2.S vaccination and SARS-CoV-2 variants (dated by TCRdb to the early 2020s). Turning to the overall study: Vaccine-arm donors were drawn from COV1001, a multicentre, randomized, double-blind, placebo-controlled phase I-IIa trial of Ad26.COV2.S in healthy adults. Participants in the trial were split at random into five groups of five each, receiving low-dose or high-dose Ad26.COV2.S once or twice, or else placebo on both occasions. The TCR-sequenced set comprised about 32 samples: 19 Ad26.COV2.S vaccine recipients, 5 placebo recipients and 8 SARS-CoV-2 convalescent individuals. TCRbeta repertoire sequencing served as the tool for gauging how specific and how broad the SARS-CoV-2-reactive T cell receptors were following Ad26.COV2.S vaccination. Ad26.COV2.S was administered intramuscularly at a dose of 5x10^10 or 1x10^11 viral particles, either as one shot or as two shots given 56 days apart. Investigators remained blinded to trial group allocation during experiments and outcome assessment. Broad study findings and their caveats: Comparing responses between vaccine doses or regimens was not something the study was powered to do. The authors noted that the TCR breadth and depth analyses may have underestimated total T cell responses. Comparable non-spike TCR breadth was observed between vaccine and placebo recipients, consistent with only spike being contained in the vaccine. After vaccination, substantial breadth of spike-specific CD8+ and CD4+ T cell responses was reported. Higher spike-specific TCR breadth was observed in Ad26.COV2.S recipients than in placebo recipients (P = 0.0014).

Per the publication, the treatment or condition label means: 15 to 20 received Ad26.COV2.S at low or high dose, single or two shots; about 5 received placebo; per-sample allocation not given. For vaccine and placebo recipients, repertoires were sequenced using samples collected on day 63 after the first injection. Between 29 July and 7 August 2020, Cohort 1b enrolled about 27 adults aged 18-55 years at one site in Boston, USA. As a vaccine, Ad26.COV2.S was a replication-incompetent adenovirus type 26 vector that expressed a prefusion-stabilized SARS-CoV-2 spike protein derived from the original Wuhan strain. As concerns this clone: Its binding antigen is unknown. Nothing much larger sits one base from this clone, and base qualities are not available.

The junction shows trimming of 4 bases on V and 4 bases on J, and the gene matches do not reach 9 bases of it. The CDR3 contains 16 residues, cysteine and phenylalanine counted. This entry keeps only the CDR3 DNA: 48 bases, framed from base 1. For CDR1 and CDR2, the germline V gene lists SGHVS and FQNEAQ. TCRbeta CDR3 regions were sequenced with the immunoSEQ Assay. After extraction, genomic DNA underwent amplification by bias-controlled multiplex PCR, followed by high-throughput sequencing. For the original study's pipeline: Collapsing and filtering of sequences were performed to quantify the absolute abundance of each unique TCRbeta CDR3 region. T cell fraction was estimated by normalization of TCRbeta template counts to usable DNA, with usable DNA being measured through amplification of reference genes present in all nucleated cells. Repertoire TCRs were annotated as SARS-CoV-2-specific when V gene, CDR3 amino acid sequence and J gene were exactly matched to a known reactive TCR set. The reference SARS-CoV-2 TCR set came from MIRA and was filtered for enrichment in COVID-19-positive ImmuneCODE repertoires, removing public or cross-reactive TCRs. Using the MIRA antigens, annotated TCRs were further analysed by specific ORF or by position within an ORF. Breadth was defined as the number of annotated unique rearrangements divided by the total number of unique productive rearrangements, and depth was defined as the summed frequency of the annotated unique rearrangements. TCR breadth was compared between groups using two-sided Wilcoxon rank-sum tests. TCRdb's version of the immuneACCESS table is confined to in-frame rearrangements and falls short of the full clone set. An unresolved V gene accounts for under half of the shortfall where checked; the remainder is of unknown origin. The D gene and trimming were derived from the DNA, and the V and J assignments and clone size from that table. The sample table contains 380,000 or so clones; only one count was recorded for 75% to 90% of them. 9.5% to 12% of the sample goes to the ten largest clones.

The rearranged chain carries TRBV7-8 and TRBJ1-4; TRBD1 aligns with 7 central bases. The clonotype originates from a person between 18 and 65 years old who received the Ad26.COV2.S COVID-19 vaccine or a placebo. The starting material was peripheral blood, obtained in a trial of Ad26.COV2.S vaccine versus placebo. The DNA sequence follows: TGTGCCAGCAGCTCAAAGGGGGCAGCTTATAATGAAAAACTGTTTTTT. Protein translation: CASSSKGAAYNEKLFF.